This T cell receptor (beta chain) was recovered during a study of blood T cell repertoires in COVID-19. Study-wide background: From the United States, Italy and Spain came samples of acute and convalescent COVID-19. PBMCs, B-cell-depleted T cells, or T cells provided the cDNA or gDNA that made up the material.

The ends lost 7 bases at V and 7 bases at J; junction bases unmatched: 13. The CDR3 length is 15 residues. Germline lookup yields CDR1 SGHAT and CDR2 FQNNGV. In the authors' workflow: It was from reference gene primer amplification that nucleated cell counts were estimated. Method: immunoSEQ multiplex PCR; TCRdb's copy keeps in-frame clones and lacks some. The D gene and trimming were derived from the DNA, and the V and J assignments and clone size from that table. The sample comprises tens of thousands of clones, roughly 84% of which are singletons, and approximately 15% rests with the top ten. The sequenced material came from peripheral blood. The receptor's source is a man aged 50 or older with active or convalescent COVID-19. The J gene is TRBJ2-5, the V gene TRBV11-2; 9 nucleotides agree with TRBD1. CDR3 amino acids: CASIPGRDRVGTQYF. The CDR3 DNA reads TGTGCCAGCATCCCAGGTCGGGACAGGGTAGGGACCCAGTACTTC.